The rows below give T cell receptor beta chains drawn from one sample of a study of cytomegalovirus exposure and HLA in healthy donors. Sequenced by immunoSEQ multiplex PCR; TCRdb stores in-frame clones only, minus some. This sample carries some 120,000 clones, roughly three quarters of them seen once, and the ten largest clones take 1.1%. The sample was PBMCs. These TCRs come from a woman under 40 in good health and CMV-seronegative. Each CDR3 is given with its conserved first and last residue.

cdr3_aa: CASGTSGINEQFF
j_call: TRBJ2-1
v_call: TRBV14

cdr3_aa: CASSEVGENYGYTF
j_call: TRBJ1-2
v_call: TRBV6-1

cdr3_aa: CASSYSMAGFEKLFF
j_call: TRBJ1-4
v_call: TRBV6-6

cdr3_aa: CSVVWGLNQPQHF
j_call: TRBJ1-5
v_call: TRBV29-1

cdr3_aa: CAWSVETGKGEQYF
j_call: NA
v_call: TRBV30

cdr3_aa: CASSGDNYSNYGYTF
j_call: TRBJ1-2
v_call: TRBV6-1

cdr3_aa: CASSQQGFSTDTQYF
j_call: TRBJ2-3
v_call: TRBV19

cdr3_aa: CASSLEGGLQPQHF
j_call: TRBJ1-5
v_call: TRBV2

cdr3_aa: CASSSYREVGNTEAFF
j_call: TRBJ1-1
v_call: TRBV27

cdr3_aa: CASSLAFGTSGRAIETQYF
j_call: TRBJ2-5
v_call: TRBV5-1

cdr3_aa: CASHNGWPSSGANVLTF
j_call: TRBJ2-6
v_call: TRBV27

cdr3_aa: CASSHRSGARNEQFF
j_call: TRBJ2-1
v_call: TRBV11-1

cdr3_aa: CASSFRDIFTGELFF
j_call: TRBJ2-2
v_call: TRBV27

cdr3_aa: CASNGWGQVNTEAFF
j_call: TRBJ1-1
v_call: TRBV19

cdr3_aa: CAWSVRGVSYEQYF
j_call: TRBJ2-7
v_call: TRBV30

cdr3_aa: CATSRASSNQPQHF
j_call: TRBJ1-5
v_call: TRBV15

cdr3_aa: CASSRVQAGDLRFEQYF
j_call: TRBJ2-7
v_call: TRBV4-2

cdr3_aa: CASSLTGGTEAFF
j_call: TRBJ1-1
v_call: TRBV19